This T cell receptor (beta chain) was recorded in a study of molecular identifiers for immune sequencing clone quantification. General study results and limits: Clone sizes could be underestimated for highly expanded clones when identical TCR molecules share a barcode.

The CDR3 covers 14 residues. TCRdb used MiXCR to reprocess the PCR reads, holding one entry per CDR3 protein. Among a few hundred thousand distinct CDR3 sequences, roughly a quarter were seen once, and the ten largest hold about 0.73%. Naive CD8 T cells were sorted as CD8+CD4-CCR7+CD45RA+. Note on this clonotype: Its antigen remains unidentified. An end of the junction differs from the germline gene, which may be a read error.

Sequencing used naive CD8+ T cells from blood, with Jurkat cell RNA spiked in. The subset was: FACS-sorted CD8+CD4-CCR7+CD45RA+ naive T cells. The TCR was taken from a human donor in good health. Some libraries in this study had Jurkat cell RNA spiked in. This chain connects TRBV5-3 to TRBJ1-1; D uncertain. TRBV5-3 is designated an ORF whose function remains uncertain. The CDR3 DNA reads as TGTGCCAGCAGCCCAGCCGAAGTGGGTACTGAAGCTCTCTTT. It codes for CASSPAEVGTEALF.